Below are 5 T cell receptor beta chains sequenced from a single sample in a study of blood T cell repertoires in COVID-19. The protocol was immunoSEQ multiplex PCR, while the TCRdb copy is restricted to in-frame clones and leaves out a portion. The table lists 230,000 or so clones, roughly 90% of them singletons. Sequencing was carried out using peripheral blood. All receptors derive from a woman in her fifties or sixties with COVID-19, enrolled during active disease.

The rearrangement joins TRBV5-1 to TRBJ2-5, with TRBD2 as a possible D gene (5 bases). This CDR3 is built from 14 residues. The V end lost 7 bases, the J end lost 3 bases, and 16 bases lay between the germline ends. Germline loops: CDR1 SGHRS, CDR2 YFSETQ. Here the CDR3 reads CASGLSGAEETQYF. The CDR3 nucleotides are TGCGCCAGCGGCCTGAGCGGAGCAGAAGAGACCCAGTACTTC.

The chain combines TRBV12-5 with TRBJ1-1; 8 bases are shared with TRBD1. V dropped 7 bases and J dropped 3; count of bases not matched to a gene: 7. The CDR3 runs to 14 residues. Germline V gene lookup returns CDR1 LGHNT and CDR2 FRNRAP. The CDR3 loop is CASVRTGQYTEAFF. The CDR3 nucleotides are TGTGCTAGTGTTCGGACAGGGCAATACACTGAAGCTTTCTTT. The full variable domain, its missing parts supplied by reference TRBV12-5 and TRBJ1-1, is DARVTQTPRHKVTEMGQEVTMRCQPILGHNTVFWYRQTMMQGLELLAYFRNRAPLDDSGMPKDRFSAEMPDATLATLKIQPSEPRDSAVYFCASVRTGQYTEAFFGQGTRLTVV.

V gene TRBV7-3 combines with J gene TRBJ1-2; D perhaps matches TRBD1 (6 bases). From germline, CDR1 is SGHTA and CDR2 FQGTGA. V was shortened by 5 bases and J by 4 bases, with 14 bases between the two germline ends. CDR3 length equals 14 residues. The CDR3 spells CASSPGQIFYGYTF. The CDR3 bases are TGTGCCAGCAGCCCCGGACAGATTTTCTATGGCTACACCTTC.

The chain links TRBV27 to TRBJ1-6, with TRBD1 as a possible D gene (5 bases). Per germline, CDR1 MNHEY and CDR2 SMNVEV (reference sequence). V was cut by 3 bases and J by 6 bases, with 9 bases left in between. The CDR3 is 14 amino acids. CDR3 residues: CASSLGQPNSPLHF. The CDR3 coding sequence is TGTGCCAGCAGTTTGGGGCAGCCTAATTCACCCCTCCACTTT.

The V call is TRBV28, the J call TRBJ1-2, with TRBD1 matching 7 bases. The CDR3 length is 13 residues. J was trimmed by 6 bases and V by 3 bases; bases with no gene match: 4. CDR1 is MDHEN, CDR2 SYDVKM, per germline. CDR3 nucleotide sequence: TGTGCCAGCAGTTTCACAGGGACAGATGGCTACACCTTC. Its translation is CASSFTGTDGYTF.